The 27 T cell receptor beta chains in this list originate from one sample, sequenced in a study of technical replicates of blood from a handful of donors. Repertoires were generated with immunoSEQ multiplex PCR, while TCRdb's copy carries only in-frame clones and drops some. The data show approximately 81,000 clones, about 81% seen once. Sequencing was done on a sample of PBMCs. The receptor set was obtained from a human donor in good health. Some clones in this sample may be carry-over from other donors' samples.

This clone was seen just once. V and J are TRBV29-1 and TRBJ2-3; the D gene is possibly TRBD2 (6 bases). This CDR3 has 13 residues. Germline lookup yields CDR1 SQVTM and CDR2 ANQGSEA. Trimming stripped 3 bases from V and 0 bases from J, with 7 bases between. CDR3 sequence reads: CSVERDSTDTQYF. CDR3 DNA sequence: TGCAGCGTTGAGCGGGACAGCACAGATACGCAGTATTTT.

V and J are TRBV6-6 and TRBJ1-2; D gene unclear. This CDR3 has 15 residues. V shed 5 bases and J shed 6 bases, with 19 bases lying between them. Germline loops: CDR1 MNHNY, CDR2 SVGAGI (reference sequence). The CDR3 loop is CASSPSARVRHGYTF. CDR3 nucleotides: TGTGCCAGCAGTCCCTCCGCCCGGGTGAGGCATGGCTACACCTTC.

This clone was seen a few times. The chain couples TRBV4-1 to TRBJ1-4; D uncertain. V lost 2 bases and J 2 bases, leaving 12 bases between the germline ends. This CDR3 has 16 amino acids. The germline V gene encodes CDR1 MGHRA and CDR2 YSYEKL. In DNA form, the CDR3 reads TGCGCCAGCAGCCAATCACCTCATGCGACTAATGAAAAACTGTTTTTT. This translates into CASSQSPHATNEKLFF.

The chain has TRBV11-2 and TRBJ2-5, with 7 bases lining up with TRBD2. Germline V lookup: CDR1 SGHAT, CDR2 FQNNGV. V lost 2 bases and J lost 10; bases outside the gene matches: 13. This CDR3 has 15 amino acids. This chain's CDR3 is CASSLSLAEPSGQYF. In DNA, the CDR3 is TGTGCCAGCAGCTTATCGCTAGCGGAGCCTTCGGGCCAGTACTTC.

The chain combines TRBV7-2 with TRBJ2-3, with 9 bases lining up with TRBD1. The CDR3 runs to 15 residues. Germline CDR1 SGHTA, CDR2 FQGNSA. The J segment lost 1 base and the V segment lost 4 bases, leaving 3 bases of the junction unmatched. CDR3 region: CASSSDRGGTDTQYF. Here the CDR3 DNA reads TGTGCCAGCAGCTCGGACAGGGGAGGCACAGATACGCAGTATTTT.

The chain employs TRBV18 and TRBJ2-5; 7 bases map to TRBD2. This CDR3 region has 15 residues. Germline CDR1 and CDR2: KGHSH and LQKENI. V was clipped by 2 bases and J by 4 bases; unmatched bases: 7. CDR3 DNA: TGTGCCAGCTCACCAACCGGGAGGTTTGGAGAGACCCAGTACTTC. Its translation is CASSPTGRFGETQYF.

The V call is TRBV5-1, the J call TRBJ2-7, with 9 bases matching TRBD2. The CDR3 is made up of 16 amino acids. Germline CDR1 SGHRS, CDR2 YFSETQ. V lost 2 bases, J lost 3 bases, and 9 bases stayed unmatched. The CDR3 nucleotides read TGCGCCAGCAGCTTATCCCGGCGGGAGGGCCGCTACGAGCAGTACTTC. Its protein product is CASSLSRREGRYEQYF.

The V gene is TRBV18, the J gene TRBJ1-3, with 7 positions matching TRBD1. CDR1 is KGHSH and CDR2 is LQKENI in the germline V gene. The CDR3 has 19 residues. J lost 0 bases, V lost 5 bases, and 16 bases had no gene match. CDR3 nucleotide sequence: TGTGCCAGCTCATCAGGACAGGCACGGTTTTTTCGCTCTGGAAACACCATATATTTT. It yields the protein CASSSGQARFFRSGNTIYF.

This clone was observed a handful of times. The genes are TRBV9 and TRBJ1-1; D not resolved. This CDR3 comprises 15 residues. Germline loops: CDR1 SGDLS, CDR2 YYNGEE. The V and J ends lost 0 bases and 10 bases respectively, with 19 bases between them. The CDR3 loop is CASSVDPTPTFGAFF. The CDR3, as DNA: TGTGCCAGCAGCGTAGATCCGACACCCACCTTTGGAGCTTTCTTT.

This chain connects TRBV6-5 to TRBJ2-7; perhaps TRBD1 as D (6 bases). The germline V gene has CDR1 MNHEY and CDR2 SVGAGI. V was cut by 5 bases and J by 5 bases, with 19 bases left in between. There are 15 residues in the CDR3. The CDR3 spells CASSVRTVQVHEQYF. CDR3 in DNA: TGTGCCAGCAGTGTACGGACAGTCCAAGTCCACGAGCAGTACTTC.

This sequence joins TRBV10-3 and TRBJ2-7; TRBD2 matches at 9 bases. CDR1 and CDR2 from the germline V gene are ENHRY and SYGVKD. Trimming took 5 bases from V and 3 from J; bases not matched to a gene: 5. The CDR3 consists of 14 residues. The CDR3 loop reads CAISSAGGSYEQYF. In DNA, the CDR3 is TGTGCCATCAGTTCAGCGGGAGGAAGCTACGAGCAGTACTTC.

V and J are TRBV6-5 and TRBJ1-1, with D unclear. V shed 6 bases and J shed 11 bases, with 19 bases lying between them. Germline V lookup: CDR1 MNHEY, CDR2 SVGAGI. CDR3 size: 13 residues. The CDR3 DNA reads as TGTGCCAGCAGACTCGACCTGGACGGGGTGGCTTTCTTT. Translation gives CASRLDLDGVAFF.

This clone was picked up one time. CDR3 DNA: TGCGCCAGCAGCCAACATGGACAGGGGGACACCGGGGAGCTGTTTTTT. It encodes CASSQHGQGDTGELFF. J is TRBJ2-2 and V is TRBV4-1; 10 bases are shared with TRBD1. CDR1 and CDR2 (germline): MGHRA, YSYEKL. The V segment lost 2 bases and the J segment 3 bases; nucleotides outside the gene matches: 3. The CDR3 length is 16 residues.

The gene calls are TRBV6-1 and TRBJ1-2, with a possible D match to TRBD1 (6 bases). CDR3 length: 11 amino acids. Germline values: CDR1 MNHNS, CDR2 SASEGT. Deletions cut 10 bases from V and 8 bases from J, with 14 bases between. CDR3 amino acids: CATQQGRGYTF. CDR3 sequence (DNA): TGTGCCACCCAACAGGGAAGGGGCTACACCTTC.

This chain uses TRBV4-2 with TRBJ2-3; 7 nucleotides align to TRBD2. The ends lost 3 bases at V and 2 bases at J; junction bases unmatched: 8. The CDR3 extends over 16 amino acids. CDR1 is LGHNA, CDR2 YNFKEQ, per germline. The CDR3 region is CASSQGGGTNTDTQYF. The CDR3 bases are TGTGCCAGCAGCCAGGGGGGAGGGACCAACACAGATACGCAGTATTTT.

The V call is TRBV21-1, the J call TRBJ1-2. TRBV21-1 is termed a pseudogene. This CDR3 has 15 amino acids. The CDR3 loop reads CASSGGRREGYGYTF. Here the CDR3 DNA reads TGTGCCAGCAGCGGGGGACGGAGGGAGGGGTATGGCTACACCTTC.

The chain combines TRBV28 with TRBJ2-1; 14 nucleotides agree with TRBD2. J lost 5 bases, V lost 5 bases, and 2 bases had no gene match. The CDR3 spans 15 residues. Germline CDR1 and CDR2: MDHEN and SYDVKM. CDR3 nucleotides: TGTGCCAGCAGTCGGGGACTAGCGGGGGACAATGAGCAGTTCTTC. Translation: CASSRGLAGDNEQFF.

The CDR3 bases are TGTGCCTGGTCCCCCCGGGGGAGGTATAATTCACCCCTCCACTTT. Amino acids: CAWSPRGRYNSPLHF. The rearrangement joins TRBV30 to TRBJ1-6; a possible D gene is TRBD1 (5 bases). Trimming left V 5 bases short and J 4 bases short, with 15 bases between. Germline V gene lookup returns CDR1 GTSNPN and CDR2 SVGIG (reference sequence). The CDR3 sequence is 15 residues long.

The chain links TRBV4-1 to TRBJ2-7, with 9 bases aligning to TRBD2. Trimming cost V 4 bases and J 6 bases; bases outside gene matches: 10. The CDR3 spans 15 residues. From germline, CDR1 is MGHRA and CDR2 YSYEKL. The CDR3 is CASSPLGGREGEQYF. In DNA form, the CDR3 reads TGCGCCAGCAGCCCCCTCGGCGGGCGGGAGGGCGAGCAGTACTTC.

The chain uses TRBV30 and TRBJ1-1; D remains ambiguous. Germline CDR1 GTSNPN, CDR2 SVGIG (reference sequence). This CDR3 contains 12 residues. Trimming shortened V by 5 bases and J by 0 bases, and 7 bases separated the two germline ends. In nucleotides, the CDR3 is TGTGCCTGGGCTAAGATGAACACTGAAGCTTTCTTT. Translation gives CAWAKMNTEAFF.

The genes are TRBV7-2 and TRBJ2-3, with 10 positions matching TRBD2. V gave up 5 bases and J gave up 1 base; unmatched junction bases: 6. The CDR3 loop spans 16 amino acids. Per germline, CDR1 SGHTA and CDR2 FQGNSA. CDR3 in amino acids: CASSRRSGGGTDTQYF. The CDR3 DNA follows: TGTGCCAGCAGCAGAAGAAGCGGGGGGGGCACAGATACGCAGTATTTT.

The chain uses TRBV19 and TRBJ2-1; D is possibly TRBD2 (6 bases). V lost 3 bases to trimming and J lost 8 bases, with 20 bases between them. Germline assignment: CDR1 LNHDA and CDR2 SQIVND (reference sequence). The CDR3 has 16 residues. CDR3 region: CASSMISAEGVDEQFF. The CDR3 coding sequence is TGTGCCAGTAGTATGATCAGCGCGGAGGGAGTCGATGAGCAGTTCTTC.

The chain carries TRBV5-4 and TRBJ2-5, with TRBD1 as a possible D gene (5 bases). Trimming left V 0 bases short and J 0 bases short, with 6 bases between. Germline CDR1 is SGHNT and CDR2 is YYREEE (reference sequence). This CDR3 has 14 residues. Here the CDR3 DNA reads TGTGCCAGCAGCTTGGAAGGGGACCAAGAGACCCAGTACTTC. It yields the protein CASSLEGDQETQYF.

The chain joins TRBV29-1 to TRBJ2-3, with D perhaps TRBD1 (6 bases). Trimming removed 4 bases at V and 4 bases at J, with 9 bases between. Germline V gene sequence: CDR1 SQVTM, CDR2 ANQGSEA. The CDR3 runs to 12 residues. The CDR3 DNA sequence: TGCAGCGTTGTTGGGGGCCCAGATACGCAGTATTTT. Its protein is CSVVGGPDTQYF.

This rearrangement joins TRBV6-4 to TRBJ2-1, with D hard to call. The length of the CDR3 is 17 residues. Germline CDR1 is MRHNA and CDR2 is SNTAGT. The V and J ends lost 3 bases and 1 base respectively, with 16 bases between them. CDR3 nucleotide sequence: TGTGCCAGCAGTGAAATAGCCGTCCCCCTATCCTACAATGAGCAGTTCTTC. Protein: CASSEIAVPLSYNEQFF.

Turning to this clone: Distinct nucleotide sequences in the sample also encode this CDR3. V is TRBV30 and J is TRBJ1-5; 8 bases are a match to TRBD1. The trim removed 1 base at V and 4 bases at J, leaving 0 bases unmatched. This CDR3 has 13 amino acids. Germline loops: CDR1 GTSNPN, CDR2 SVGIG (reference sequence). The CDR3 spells CAWSGTGNQPQHF. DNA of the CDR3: TGTGCCTGGAGTGGGACAGGGAATCAGCCCCAGCATTTT.

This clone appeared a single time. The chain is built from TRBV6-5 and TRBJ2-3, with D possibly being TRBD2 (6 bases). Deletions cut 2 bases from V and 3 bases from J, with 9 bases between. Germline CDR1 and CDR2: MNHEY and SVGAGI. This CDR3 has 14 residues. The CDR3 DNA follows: TGTGCCAGCAGTTACGCTAGCGCTACAGATACGCAGTATTTT. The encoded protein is CASSYASATDTQYF.